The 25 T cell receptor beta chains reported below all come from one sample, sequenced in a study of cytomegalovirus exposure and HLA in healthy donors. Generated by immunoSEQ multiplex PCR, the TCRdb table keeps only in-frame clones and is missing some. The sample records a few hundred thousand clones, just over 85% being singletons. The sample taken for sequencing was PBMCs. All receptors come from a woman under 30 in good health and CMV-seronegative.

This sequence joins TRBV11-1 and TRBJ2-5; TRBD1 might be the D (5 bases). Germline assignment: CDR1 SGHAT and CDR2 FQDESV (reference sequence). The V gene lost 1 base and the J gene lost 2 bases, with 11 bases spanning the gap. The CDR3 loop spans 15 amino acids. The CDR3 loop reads CASSLGTRFQETQYF. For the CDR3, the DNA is TGTGCCAGCAGCTTAGGGACACGGTTTCAAGAGACCCAGTACTTC.

CDR3 protein: CASSLFFFAGSSYEQYF. The CDR3 DNA reads as TGTGCCAGCAGCTTATTCTTCTTCGCGGGAAGCTCCTACGAGCAGTACTTC. The chain recombines TRBV7-8 with TRBJ2-7, with D perhaps matching TRBD2 (6 bases). CDR1 SGHVS and CDR2 FQNEAQ come from the germline V gene. The length of the CDR3 is 17 residues. Trimming took off 2 bases at V and 0 bases at J, with 17 bases between the two ends.

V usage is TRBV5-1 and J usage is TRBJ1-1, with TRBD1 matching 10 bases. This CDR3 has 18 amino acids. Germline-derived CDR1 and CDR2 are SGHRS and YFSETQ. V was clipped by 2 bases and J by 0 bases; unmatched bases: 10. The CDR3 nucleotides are TGCGCCAGCAGCTTACCGGGACAGGGGCGCCCGATGAACACTGAAGCTTTCTTT. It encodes CASSLPGQGRPMNTEAFF.

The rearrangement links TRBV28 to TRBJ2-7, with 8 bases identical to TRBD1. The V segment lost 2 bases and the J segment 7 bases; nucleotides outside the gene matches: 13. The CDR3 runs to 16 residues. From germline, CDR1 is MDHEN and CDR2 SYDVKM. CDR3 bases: TGTGCCAGCAGTTTAGGACCGGGACAGGCTTCCCGGGAGCAGTACTTC. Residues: CASSLGPGQASREQYF.

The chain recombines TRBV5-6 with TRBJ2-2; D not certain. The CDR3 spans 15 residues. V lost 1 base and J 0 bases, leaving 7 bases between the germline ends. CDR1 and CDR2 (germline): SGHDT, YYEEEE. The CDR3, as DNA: TGTGCCAGCAGCTTGAGAGCATCGAACACCGGGGAGCTGTTTTTT. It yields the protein CASSLRASNTGELFF.

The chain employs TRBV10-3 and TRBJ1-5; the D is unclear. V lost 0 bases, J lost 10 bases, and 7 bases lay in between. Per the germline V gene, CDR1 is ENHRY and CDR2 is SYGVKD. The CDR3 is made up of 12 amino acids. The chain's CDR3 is CAISESEGPQHF. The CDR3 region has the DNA TGTGCCATCAGTGAGTCGGAGGGACCCCAGCATTTT.

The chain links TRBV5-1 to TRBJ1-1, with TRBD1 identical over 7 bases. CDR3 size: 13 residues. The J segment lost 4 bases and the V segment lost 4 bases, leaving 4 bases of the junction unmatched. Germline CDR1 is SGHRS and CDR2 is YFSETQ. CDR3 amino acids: CASSHGTATEAFF. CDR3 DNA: TGCGCCAGCAGCCACGGGACAGCCACTGAAGCTTTCTTT.

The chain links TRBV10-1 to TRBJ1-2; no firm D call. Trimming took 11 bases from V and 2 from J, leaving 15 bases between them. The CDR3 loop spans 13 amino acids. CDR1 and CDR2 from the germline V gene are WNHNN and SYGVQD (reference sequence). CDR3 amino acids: CAGGLGFNYGYTF. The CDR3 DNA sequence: TGCGCCGGAGGTCTCGGCTTCAACTATGGCTACACCTTC.

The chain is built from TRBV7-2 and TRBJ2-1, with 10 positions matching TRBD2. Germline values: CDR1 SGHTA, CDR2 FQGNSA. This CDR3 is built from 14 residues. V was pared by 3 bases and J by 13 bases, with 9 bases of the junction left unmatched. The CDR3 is CASSLPQLAGIQFF. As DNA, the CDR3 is TGTGCCAGCAGCTTGCCCCAACTAGCGGGGATACAGTTCTTC.

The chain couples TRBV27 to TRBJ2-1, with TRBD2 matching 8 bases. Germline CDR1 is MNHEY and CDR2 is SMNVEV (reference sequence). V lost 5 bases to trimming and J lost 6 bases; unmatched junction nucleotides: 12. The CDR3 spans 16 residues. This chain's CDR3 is CASSASAGAVANEQFF. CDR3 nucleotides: TGTGCCAGCAGTGCATCAGCGGGAGCGGTTGCCAATGAGCAGTTCTTC.

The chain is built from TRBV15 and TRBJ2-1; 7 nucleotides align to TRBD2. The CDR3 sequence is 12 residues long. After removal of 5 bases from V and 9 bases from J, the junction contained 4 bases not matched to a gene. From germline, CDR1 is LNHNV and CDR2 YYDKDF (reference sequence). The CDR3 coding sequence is TGTGCCACCAGCGCGCGGGAGAGTGAGCAGTTCTTC. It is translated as CATSARESEQFF.

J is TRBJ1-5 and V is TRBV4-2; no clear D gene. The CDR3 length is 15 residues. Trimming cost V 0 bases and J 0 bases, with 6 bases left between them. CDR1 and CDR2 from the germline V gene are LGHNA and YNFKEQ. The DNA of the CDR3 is TGTGCCAGCAGCCAAGAGGCAGGTAGCAATCAGCCCCAGCATTTT. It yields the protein CASSQEAGSNQPQHF.

CDR3 protein: CASSLTSGDIYNEQFF. The DNA for the CDR3 is TGTGCCAGCAGTTTGACTAGCGGGGATATTTACAATGAGCAGTTCTTC. This sequence joins TRBV27 and TRBJ2-1; TRBD2 matches at 11 bases. Per germline, CDR1 MNHEY and CDR2 SMNVEV (reference sequence). The CDR3 has 16 amino acids. Losses at the gene ends were 3 bases for V and 4 bases for J; bases not matched to a gene: 5.

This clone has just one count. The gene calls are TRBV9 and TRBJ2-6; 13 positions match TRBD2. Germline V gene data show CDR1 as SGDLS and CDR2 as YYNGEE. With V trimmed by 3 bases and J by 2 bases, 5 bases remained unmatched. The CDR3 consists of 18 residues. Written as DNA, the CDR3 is TGTGCCAGCAGCGCCACTAGCGGGAGGGCCACTGGGGCCAACGTCCTGACTTTC. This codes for CASSATSGRATGANVLTF.

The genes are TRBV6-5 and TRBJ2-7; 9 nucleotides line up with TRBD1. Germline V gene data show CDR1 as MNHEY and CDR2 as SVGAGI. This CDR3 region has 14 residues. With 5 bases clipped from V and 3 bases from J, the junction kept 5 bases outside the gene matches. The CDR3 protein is CASSPGQGRYEQYF. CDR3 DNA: TGTGCCAGCAGTCCGGGACAGGGACGCTACGAGCAGTACTTC.

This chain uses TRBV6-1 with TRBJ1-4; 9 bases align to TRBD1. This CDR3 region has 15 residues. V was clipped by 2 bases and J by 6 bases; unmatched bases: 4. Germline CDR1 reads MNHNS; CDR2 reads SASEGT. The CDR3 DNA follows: TGTGCCAGCAGTGAATACACAGGGGGCTATGAAAAACTGTTTTTT. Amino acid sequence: CASSEYTGGYEKLFF.

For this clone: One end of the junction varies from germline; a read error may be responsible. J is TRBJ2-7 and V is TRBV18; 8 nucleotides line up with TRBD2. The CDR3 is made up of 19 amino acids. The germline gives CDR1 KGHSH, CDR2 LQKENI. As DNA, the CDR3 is TGTGCCAGCGCACCAGGGTGGGGGGAAGAGCGGGAGTCCGCCTACGAGCAGTACTTC. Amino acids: CASAPGWGEERESAYEQYF.

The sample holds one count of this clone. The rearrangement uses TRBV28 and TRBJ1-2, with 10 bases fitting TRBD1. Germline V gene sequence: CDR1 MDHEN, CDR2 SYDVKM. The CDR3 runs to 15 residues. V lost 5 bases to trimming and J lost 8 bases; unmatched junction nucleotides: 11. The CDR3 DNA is TGTGCCAGCAGTCCCCCGGGACAGGGGACTGGAGGCTACACCTTC. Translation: CASSPPGQGTGGYTF.

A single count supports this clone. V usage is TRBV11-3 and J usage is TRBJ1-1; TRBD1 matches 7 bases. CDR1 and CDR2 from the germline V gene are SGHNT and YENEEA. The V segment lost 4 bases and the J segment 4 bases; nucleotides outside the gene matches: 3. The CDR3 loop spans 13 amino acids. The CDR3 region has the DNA TGTGCCAGCAGCTCCGGACAGGCCACTGAAGCTTTCTTT. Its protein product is CASSSGQATEAFF.

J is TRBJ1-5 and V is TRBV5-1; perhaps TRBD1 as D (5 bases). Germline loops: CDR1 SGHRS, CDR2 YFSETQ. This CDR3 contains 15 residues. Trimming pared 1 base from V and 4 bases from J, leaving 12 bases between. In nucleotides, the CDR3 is TGCGCCAGCAGCTTGAGGGGAATGCCGAATCAGCCCCAGCATTTT. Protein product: CASSLRGMPNQPQHF.

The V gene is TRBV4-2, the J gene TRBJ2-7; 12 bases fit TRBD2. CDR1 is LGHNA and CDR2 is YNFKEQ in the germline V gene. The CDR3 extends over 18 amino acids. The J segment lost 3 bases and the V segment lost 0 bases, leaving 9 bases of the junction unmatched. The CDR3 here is CASSQDLMRLAGVYEQYF. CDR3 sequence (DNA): TGTGCCAGCAGCCAAGATCTTATGAGACTAGCGGGAGTCTACGAGCAGTACTTC.

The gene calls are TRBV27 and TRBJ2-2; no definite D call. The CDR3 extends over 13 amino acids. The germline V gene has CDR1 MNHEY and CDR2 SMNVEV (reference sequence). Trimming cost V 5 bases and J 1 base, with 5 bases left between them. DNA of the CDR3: TGTGCCAGCAGTGGAGAGAACACCGGGGAGCTGTTTTTT. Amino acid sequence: CASSGENTGELFF.

The CDR3 sequence: CASSSETSVLPTDTQYF. The CDR3 DNA reads as TGTGCCAGCAGTTCCGAGACTAGCGTCCTCCCTACAGATACGCAGTATTTT. The chain couples TRBV28 to TRBJ2-3, with 8 bases lining up with TRBD2. With V trimmed by 4 bases and J by 3 bases, 12 bases remained unmatched. The CDR3 covers 17 residues. Germline CDR1 reads MDHEN; CDR2 reads SYDVKM.

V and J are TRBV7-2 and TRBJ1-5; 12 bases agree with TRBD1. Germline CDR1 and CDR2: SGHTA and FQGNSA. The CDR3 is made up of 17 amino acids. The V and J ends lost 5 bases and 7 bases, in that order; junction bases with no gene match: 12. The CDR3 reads CASSPTGTGGDRQPQHF. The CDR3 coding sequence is TGTGCCAGCAGCCCAACTGGGACAGGGGGCGATCGGCAGCCCCAGCATTTT.

The CDR3 region has the DNA TGTGCCAGCAGTTACCAGGCAGGGTGGGGGAACACTGAAGCTTTCTTT. Protein sequence: CASSYQAGWGNTEAFF. The chain employs TRBV27 and TRBJ1-1; possibly TRBD1 for D (5 bases). The germline V gene has CDR1 MNHEY and CDR2 SMNVEV (reference sequence). The CDR3 is 16 residues long. Trimming stripped 4 bases from V and 1 base from J, with 16 bases between.